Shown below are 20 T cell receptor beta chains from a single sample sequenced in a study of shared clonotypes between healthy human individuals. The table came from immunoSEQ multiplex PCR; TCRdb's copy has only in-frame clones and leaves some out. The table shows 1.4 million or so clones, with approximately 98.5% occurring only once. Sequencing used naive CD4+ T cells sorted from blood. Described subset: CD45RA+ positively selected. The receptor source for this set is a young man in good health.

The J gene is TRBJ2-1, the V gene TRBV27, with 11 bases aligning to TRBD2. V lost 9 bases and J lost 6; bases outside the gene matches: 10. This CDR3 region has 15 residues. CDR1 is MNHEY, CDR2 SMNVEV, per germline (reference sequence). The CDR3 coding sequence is TGTGCCAGTAGACTAGCGGGATACGGGGGCAATGAGCAGTTCTTC. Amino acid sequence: CASRLAGYGGNEQFF.

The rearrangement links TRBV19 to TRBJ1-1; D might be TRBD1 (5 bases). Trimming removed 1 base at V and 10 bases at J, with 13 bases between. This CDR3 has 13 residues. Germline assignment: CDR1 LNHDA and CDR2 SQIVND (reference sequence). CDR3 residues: CASSIGGKGPAFF. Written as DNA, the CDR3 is TGTGCCAGTAGTATAGGGGGCAAGGGCCCAGCTTTCTTT.

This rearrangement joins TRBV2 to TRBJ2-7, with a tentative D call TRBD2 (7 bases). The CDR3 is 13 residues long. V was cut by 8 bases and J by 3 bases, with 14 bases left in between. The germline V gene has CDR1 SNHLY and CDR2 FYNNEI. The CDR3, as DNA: TGTGCCAGCGGGGGGGCGGGAGTCTACGAGCAGTACTTC. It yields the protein CASGGAGVYEQYF.

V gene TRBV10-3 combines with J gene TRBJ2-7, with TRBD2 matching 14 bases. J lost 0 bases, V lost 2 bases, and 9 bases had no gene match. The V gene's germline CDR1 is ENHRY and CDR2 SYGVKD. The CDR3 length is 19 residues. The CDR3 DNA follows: TGTGCCATCAGTGAGCGAAAATCCGGGACTAGCGGGAGCTCCTACGAGCAGTACTTC. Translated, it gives CAISERKSGTSGSSYEQYF.

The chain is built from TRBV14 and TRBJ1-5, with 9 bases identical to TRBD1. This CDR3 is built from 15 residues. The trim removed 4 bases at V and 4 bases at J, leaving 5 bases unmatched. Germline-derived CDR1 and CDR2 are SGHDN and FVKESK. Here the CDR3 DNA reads TGTGCCAGCAGCCTGGTACAGGGGGCAAATCAGCCCCAGCATTTT. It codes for CASSLVQGANQPQHF. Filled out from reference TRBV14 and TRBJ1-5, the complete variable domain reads EAGVTQFPSHSVIEKGQTVTLRCDPISGHDNLYWYRRVMGKEIKFLLHFVKESKQDESGMPNNRFLAERTGGTYSTLKVQPAELEDSGVYFCASSLVQGANQPQHFGDGTRLSIL.

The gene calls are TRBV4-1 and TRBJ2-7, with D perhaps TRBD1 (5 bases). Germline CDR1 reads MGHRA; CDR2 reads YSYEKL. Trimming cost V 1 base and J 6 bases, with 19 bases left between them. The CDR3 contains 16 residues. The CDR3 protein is CASSQGSGRVSGEQYF. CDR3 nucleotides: TGCGCCAGCAGCCAAGGAAGTGGCAGGGTATCCGGCGAGCAGTACTTC.

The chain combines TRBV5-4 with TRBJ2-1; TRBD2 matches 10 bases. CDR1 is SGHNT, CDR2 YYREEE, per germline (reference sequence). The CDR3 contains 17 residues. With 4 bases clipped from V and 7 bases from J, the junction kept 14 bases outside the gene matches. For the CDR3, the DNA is TGTGCCAGCAGCCGCCTCCGGGGCAGCGGGAGGGAAAATGAGCAGTTCTTC. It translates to CASSRLRGSGRENEQFF.

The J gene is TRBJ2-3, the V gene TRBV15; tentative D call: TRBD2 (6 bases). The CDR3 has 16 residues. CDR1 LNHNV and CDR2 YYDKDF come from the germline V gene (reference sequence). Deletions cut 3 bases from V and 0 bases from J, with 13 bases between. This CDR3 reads CATSSKAGRSTDTQYF. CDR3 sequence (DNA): TGTGCCACCAGCAGTAAGGCGGGAAGAAGCACAGATACGCAGTATTTT.

As DNA, the CDR3 is TGTGCCAGCAGCTTAAGGGCAGGGGTGGGTGAGACCCAGTACTTC. Its protein is CASSLRAGVGETQYF. J is TRBJ2-5 and V is TRBV7-3; D might be TRBD1 (6 bases). Germline loops: CDR1 SGHTA, CDR2 FQGTGA. There are 15 residues in the CDR3. The V end was cut by 1 base, the J end by 5 bases, with 14 bases between.

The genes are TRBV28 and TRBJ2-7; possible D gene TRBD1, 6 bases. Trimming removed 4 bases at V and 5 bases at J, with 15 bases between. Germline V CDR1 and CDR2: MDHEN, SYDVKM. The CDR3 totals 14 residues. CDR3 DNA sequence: TGTGCCAGCAGTTCTACCGGGACATCCGACGAGCAGTACTTC. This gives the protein CASSSTGTSDEQYF.

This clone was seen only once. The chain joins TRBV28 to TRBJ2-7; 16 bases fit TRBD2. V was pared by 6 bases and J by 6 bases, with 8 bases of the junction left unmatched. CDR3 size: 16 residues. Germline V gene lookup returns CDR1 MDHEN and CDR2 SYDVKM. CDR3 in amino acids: CASRSGTSGRAGEQYF. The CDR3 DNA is TGTGCCAGCAGATCGGGGACTAGCGGGAGGGCGGGCGAGCAGTACTTC. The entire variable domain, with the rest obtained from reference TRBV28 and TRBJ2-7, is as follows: DVKVTQSSRYLVKRTGEKVFLECVQDMDHENMFWYRQDPGLGLRLIYFSYDVKMKEKGDIPEGYSVSREKKERFSLILESASTNQTSMYLCASRSGTSGRAGEQYFGPGTRLTVT.

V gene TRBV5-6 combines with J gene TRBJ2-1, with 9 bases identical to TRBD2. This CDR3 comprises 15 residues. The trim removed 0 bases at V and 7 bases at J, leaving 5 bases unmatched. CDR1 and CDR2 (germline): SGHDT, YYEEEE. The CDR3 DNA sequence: TGTGCCAGCAGCTTGGGACTAGCGGTCTCTAATGAGCAGTTCTTC. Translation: CASSLGLAVSNEQFF.

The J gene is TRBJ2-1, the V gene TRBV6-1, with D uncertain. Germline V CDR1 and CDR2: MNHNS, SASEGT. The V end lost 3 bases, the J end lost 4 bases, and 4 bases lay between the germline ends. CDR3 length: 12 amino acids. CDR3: CASSESYNEQFF. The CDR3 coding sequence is TGTGCCAGCAGTGAGTCTTACAATGAGCAGTTCTTC.

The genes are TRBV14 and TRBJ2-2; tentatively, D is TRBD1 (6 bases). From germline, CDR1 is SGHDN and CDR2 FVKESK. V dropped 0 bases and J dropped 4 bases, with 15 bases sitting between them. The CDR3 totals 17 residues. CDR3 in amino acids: CASSQEIWTEVTGELFF. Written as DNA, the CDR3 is TGTGCCAGCAGCCAAGAAATATGGACAGAAGTCACCGGGGAGCTGTTTTTT.

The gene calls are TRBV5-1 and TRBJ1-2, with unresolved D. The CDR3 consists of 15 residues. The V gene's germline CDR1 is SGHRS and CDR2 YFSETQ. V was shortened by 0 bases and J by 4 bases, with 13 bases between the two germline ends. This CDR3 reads CASSLALGTTYGYTF. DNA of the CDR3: TGCGCCAGCAGCTTGGCTCTAGGTACCACCTATGGCTACACCTTC. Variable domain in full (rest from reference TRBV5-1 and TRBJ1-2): KAGVTQTPRYLIKTRGQQVTLSCSPISGHRSVSWYQQTPGQGLQFLFEYFSETQRNKGNFPGRFSGRQFSNSRSEMNVSTLELGDSALYLCASSLALGTTYGYTFGSGTRLTVV.

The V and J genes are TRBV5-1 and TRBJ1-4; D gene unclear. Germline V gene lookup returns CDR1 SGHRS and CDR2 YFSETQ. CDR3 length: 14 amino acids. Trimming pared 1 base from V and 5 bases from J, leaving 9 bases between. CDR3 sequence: CASSLRARNEKLFF. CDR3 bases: TGCGCCAGCAGCTTGAGGGCCCGGAATGAAAAACTGTTTTTT.

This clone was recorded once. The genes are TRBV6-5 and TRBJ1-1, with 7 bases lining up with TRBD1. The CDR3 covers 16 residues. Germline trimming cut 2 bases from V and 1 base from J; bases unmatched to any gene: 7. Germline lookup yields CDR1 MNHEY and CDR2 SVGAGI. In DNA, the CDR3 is TGTGCCAGCAGTTACCGGAGAGGGACAGCGAACACTGAAGCTTTCTTT. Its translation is CASSYRRGTANTEAFF.

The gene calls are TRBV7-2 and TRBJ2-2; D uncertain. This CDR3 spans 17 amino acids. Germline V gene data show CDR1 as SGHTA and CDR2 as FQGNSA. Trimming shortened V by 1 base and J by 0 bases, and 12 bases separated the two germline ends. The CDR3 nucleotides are TGTGCCAGCAGCTTAGTCCAACAGACAACGAACACCGGGGAGCTGTTTTTT. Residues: CASSLVQQTTNTGELFF.

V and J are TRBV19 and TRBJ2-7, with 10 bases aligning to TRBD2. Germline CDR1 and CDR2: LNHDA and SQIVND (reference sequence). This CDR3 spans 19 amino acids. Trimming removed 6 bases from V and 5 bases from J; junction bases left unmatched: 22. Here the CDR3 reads CASSLWTGMSSSGSHEQYF. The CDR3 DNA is TGTGCCAGTAGCCTGTGGACAGGGATGTCGTCTAGCGGGAGCCACGAGCAGTACTTC.

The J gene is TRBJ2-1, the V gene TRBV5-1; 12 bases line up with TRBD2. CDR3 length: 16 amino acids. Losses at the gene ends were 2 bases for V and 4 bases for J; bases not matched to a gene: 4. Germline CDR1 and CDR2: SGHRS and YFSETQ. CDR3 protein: CASSFRTSGNYNEQFF. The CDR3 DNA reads TGCGCCAGCAGCTTTAGGACTAGCGGGAATTACAATGAGCAGTTCTTC.